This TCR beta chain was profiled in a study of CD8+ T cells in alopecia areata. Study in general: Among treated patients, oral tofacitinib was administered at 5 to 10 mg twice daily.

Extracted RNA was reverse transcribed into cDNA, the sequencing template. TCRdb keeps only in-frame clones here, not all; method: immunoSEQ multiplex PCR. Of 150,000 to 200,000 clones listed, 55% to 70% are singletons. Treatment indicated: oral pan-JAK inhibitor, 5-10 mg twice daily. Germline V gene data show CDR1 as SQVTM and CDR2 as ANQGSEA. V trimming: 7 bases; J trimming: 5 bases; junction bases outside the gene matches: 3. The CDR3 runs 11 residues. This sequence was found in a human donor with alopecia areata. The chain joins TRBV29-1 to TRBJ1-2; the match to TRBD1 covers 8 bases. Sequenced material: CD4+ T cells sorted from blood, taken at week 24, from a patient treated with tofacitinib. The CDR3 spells CSGRQGYGYTF. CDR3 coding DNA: TGCAGCGGTCGACAGGGGTATGGCTACACCTTC.